This T cell receptor beta chain originates from a study of cytomegalovirus exposure and HLA in healthy donors. Looked up from germline, CDR1 is SGHNT and CDR2 is YENEEA. This CDR3 is 14 amino acids long. V lost 5 bases to trimming and J lost 4 bases; unmatched junction nucleotides: 4. This clone occurred once. PCR employed 60 Vbeta and 13 Jbeta primers. Clones were read by immunoSEQ multiplex PCR, and TCRdb kept only the in-frame ones, dropping some. The profile shows more than 95,000 clones, about three quarters of them singletons. This receptor was identified in a woman aged 40 to 50 in good health and CMV-seronegative. The J gene is TRBJ2-3, the V gene TRBV11-3, with TRBD2 identical over 9 bases. Source material: PBMCs. The CDR3 is CASSLLAGADTQYF. CDR3 sequence (DNA): TGTGCCAGCAGCCTCTTAGCGGGAGCAGATACGCAGTATTTT.